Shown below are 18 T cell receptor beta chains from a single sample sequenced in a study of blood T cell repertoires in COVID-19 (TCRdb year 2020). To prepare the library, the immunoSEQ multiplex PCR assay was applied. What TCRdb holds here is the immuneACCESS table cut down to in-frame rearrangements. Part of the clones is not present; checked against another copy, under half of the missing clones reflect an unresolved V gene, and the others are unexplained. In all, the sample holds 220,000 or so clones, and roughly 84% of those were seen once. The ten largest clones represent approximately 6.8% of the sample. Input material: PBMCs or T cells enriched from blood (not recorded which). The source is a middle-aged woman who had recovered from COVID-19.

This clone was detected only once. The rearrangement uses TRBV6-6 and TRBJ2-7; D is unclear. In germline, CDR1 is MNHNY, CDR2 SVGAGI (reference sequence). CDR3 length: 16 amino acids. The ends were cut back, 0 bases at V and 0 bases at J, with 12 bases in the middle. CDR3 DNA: TGTGCCAGCAGTTACTCCCCAACAGAAAGCTCCTACGAGCAGTACGTC. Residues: CASSYSPTESSYEQYV.

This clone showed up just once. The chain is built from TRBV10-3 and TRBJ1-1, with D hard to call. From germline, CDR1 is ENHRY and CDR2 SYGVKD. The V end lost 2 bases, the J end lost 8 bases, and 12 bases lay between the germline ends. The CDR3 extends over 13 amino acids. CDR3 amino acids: CAISEVRGLEAFF. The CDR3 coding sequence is TGTGCCATCAGTGAGGTACGGGGATTGGAAGCTTTCTTT.

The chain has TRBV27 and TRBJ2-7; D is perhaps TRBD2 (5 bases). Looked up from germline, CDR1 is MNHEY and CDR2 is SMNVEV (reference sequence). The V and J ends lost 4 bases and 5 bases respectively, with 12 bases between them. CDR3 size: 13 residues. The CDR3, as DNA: TGTGCCAGCAGTTCAACGAGGGCGCACGAGCAGTACTTC. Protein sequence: CASSSTRAHEQYF.

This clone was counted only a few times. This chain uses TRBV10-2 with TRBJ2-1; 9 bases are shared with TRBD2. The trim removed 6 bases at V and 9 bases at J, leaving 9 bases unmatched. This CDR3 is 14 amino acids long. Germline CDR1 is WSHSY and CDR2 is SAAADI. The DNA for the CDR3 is TGCGCCAGCAGCCCAGCGGGAGGCGGTGGTGAGCAGTTCTTC. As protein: CASSPAGGGGEQFF.

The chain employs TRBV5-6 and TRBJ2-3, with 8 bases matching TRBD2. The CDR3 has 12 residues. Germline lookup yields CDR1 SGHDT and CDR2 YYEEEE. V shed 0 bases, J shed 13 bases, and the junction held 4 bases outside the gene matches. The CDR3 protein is CASSLASGGEYF. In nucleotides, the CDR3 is TGTGCCAGCAGCTTGGCCTCGGGAGGGGAGTATTTT.

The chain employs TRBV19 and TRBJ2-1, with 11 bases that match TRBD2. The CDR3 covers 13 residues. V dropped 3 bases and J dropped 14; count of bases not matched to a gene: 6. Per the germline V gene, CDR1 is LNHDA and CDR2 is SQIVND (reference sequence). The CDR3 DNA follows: TGTGCCAGTAGTATCACTAGCGGGAGTTGGAAGTTCTTC. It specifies CASSITSGSWKFF.

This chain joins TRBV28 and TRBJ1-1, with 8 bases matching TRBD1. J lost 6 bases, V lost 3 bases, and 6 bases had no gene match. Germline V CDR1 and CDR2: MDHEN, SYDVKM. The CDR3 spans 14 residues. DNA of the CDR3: TGTGCCAGCAGTTTGGTGGACAGGGTCGCTGAAGCTTTCTTT. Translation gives CASSLVDRVAEAFF. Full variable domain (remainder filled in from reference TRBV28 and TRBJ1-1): DVKVTQSSRYLVKRTGEKVFLECVQDMDHENMFWYRQDPGLGLRLIYFSYDVKMKEKGDIPEGYSVSREKKERFSLILESASTNQTSMYLCASSLVDRVAEAFFGQGTRLTVV.

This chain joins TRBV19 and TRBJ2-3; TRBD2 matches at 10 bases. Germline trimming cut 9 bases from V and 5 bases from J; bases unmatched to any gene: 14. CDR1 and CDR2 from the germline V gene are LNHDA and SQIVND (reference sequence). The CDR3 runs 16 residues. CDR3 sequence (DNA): TGTGCCAGGAAGAATAAGTACCTAGCGGGAGTAGATACGCAGTATTTT. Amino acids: CARKNKYLAGVDTQYF.

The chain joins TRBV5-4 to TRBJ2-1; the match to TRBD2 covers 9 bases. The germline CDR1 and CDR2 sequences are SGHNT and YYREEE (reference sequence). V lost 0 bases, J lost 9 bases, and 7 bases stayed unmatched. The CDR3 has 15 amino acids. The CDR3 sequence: CASSLEASGTAEQFF. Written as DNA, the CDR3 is TGTGCCAGCAGCTTGGAGGCTAGCGGGACTGCTGAGCAGTTCTTC.

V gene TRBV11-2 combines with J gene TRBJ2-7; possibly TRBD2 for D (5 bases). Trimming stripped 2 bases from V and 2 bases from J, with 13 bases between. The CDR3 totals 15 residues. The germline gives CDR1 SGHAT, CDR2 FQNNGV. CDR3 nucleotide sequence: TGTGCCAGCAGCTTACGAGGCCGCGGGCCCTACGAGCAGTACGTC. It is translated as CASSLRGRGPYEQYV.

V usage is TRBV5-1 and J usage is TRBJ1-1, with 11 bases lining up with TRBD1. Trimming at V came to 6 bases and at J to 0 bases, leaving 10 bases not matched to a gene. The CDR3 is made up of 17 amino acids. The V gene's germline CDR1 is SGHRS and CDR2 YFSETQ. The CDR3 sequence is CASNPGQGGRMNTEAFF. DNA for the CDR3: TGCGCCAGCAACCCGGGACAGGGGGGCCGCATGAACACTGAAGCTTTCTTT.

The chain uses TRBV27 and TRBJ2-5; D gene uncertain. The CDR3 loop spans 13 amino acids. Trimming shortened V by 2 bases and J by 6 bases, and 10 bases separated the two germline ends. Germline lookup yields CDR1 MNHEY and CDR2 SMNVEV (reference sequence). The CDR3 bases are TGTGCCAGCAGTTTAGCGGCTATGAAGACCCAGTACTTC. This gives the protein CASSLAAMKTQYF.

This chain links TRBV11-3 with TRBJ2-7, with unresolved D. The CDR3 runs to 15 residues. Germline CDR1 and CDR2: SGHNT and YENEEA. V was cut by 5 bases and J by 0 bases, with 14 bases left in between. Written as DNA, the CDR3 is TGTGCCAGCAGCCGGGTGAGTTTGAGCTCCTACGAGCAGTACGTC. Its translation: CASSRVSLSSYEQYV.

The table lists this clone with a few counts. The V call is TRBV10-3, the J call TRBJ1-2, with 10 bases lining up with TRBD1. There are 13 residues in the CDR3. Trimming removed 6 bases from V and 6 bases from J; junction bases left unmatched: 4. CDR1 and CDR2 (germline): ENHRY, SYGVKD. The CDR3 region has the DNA TGTGCCATCAGCCCGGACAGGGGGGATGGCTACACCTTC. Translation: CAISPDRGDGYTF.

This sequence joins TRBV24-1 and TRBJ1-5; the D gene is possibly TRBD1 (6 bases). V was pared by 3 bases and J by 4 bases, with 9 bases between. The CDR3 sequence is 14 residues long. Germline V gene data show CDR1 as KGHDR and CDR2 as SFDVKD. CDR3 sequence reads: CATSDEQGNQPQHF. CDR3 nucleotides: TGTGCCACCAGTGATGAGCAGGGGAATCAGCCCCAGCATTTT.

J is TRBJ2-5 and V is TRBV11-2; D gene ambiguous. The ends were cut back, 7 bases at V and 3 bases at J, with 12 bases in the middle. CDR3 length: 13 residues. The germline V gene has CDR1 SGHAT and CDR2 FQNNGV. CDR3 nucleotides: TGTGCCAGCAATCCCCCACGGGAAGAGACCCAGTACTTC. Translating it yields CASNPPREETQYF.

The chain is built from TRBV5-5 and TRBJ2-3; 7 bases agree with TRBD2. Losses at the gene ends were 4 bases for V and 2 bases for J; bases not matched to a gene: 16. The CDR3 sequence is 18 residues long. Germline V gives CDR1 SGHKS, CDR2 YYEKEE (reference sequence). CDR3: CASSPQRLLAFPTDTQYF. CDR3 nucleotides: TGTGCCAGCAGCCCCCAACGCCTACTAGCGTTCCCCACAGATACGCAGTATTTT. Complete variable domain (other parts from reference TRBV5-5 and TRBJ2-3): DAGVTQSPTHLIKTRGQQVTLRCSPISGHKSVSWYQQVLGQGPQFIFQYYEKEERGRGNFPDRFSARQFPNYSSELNVNALLLGDSALYLCASSPQRLLAFPTDTQYFGPGTRLTVL.

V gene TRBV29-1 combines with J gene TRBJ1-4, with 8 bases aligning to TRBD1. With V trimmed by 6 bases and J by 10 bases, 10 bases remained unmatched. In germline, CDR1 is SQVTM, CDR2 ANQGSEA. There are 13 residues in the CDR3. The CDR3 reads CSVFDRGWGKLFF. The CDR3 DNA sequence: TGCAGCGTATTTGACAGGGGATGGGGAAAACTGTTTTTT.